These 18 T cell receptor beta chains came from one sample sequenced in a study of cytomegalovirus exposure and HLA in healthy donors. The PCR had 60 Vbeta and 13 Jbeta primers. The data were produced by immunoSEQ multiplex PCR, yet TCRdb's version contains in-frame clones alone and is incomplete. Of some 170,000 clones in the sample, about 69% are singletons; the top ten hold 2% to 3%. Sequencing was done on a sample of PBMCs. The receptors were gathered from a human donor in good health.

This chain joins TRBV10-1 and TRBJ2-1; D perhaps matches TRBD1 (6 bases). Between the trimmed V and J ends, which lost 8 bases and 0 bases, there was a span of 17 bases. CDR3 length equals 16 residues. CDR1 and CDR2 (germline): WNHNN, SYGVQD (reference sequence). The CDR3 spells CASHWGHPSSYNEQFF. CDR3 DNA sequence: TGCGCCAGCCATTGGGGACACCCGAGCTCCTACAATGAGCAGTTCTTC.

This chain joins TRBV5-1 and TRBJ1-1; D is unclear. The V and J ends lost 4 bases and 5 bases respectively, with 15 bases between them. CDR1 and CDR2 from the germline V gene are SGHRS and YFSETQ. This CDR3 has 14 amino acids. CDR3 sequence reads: CASSPKTGETEAFF. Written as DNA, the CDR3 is TGCGCCAGCAGCCCGAAGACCGGGGAGACTGAAGCTTTCTTT.

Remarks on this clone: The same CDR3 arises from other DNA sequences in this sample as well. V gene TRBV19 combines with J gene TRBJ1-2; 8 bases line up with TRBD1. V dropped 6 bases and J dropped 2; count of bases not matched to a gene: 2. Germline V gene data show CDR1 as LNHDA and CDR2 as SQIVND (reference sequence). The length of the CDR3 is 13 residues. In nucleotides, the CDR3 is TGTGCCAGTAGCCGACAGGGGAACTATGGCTACACCTTC. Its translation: CASSRQGNYGYTF.

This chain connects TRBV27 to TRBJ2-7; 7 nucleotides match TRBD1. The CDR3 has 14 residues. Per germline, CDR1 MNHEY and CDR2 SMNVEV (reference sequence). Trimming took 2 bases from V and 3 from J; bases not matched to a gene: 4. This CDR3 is CASSLLTGDYEQYF. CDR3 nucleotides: TGTGCCAGCAGTTTACTCACAGGGGACTACGAGCAGTACTTC.

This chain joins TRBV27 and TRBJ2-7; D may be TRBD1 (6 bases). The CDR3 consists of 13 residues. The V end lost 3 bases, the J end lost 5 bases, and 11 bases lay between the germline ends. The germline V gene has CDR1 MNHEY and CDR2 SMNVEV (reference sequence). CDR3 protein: CASSFPGENEQYF. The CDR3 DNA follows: TGTGCCAGCAGTTTTCCAGGGGAAAACGAGCAGTACTTC.

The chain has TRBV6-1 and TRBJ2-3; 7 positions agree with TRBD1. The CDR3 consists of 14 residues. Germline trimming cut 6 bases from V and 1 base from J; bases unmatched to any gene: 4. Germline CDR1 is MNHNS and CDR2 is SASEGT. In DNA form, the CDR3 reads TGTGCCAGCAGATTAACAGGGGGCACAGATACGCAGTATTTT. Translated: CASRLTGGTDTQYF.

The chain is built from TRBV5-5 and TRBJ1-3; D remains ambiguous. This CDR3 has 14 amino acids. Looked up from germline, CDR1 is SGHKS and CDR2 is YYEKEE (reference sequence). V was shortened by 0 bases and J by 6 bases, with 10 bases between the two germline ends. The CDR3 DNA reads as TGTGCCAGCAGCTTGGCCGATCTAAAAAACACCATATATTTT. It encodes CASSLADLKNTIYF. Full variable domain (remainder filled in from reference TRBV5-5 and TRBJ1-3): DAGVTQSPTHLIKTRGQQVTLRCSPISGHKSVSWYQQVLGQGPQFIFQYYEKEERGRGNFPDRFSARQFPNYSSELNVNALLLGDSALYLCASSLADLKNTIYFGEGSWLTVV.

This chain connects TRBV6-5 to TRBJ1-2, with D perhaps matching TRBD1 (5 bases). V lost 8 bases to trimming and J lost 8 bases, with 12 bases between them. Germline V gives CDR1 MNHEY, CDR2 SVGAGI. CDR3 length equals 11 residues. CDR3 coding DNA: TGTGCCAGCTCGGCGGGGCGGGGCTACACCTTC. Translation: CASSAGRGYTF.

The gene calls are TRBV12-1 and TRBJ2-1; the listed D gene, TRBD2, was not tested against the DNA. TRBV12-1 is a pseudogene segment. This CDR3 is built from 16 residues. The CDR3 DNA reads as TGTGCCAGCAGCTTTGGACGGACTAGCGGTTCCAATGAGCAGTTCTTC. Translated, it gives CASSFGRTSGSNEQFF.

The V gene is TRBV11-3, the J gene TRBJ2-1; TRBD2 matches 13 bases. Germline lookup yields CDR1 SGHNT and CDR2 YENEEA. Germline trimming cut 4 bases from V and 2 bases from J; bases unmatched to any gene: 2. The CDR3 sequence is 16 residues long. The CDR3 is CASSSGLAGAYNEQFF. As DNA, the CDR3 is TGTGCCAGCAGCTCCGGACTAGCGGGGGCCTACAATGAGCAGTTCTTC.

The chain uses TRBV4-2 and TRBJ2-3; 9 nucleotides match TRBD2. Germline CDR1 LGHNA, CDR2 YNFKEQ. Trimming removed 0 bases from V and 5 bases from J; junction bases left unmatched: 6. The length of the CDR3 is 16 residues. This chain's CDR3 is CASSQEASGEVDTQYF. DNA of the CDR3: TGTGCCAGCAGCCAAGAAGCTAGCGGGGAAGTAGATACGCAGTATTTT.

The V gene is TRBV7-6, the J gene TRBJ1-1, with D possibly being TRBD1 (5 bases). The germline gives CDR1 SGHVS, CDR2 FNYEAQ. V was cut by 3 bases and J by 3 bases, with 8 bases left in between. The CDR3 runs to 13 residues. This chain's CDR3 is CASSLGGDTEAFF. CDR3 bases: TGTGCCAGCAGCTTGGGGGGTGACACTGAAGCTTTCTTT.

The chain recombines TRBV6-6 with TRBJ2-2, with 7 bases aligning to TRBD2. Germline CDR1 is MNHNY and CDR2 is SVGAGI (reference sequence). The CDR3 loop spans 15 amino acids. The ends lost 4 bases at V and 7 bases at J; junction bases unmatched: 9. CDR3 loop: CASSFYLGGDGELFF. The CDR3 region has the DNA TGTGCCAGCAGTTTCTACTTGGGGGGGGACGGGGAGCTGTTTTTT.

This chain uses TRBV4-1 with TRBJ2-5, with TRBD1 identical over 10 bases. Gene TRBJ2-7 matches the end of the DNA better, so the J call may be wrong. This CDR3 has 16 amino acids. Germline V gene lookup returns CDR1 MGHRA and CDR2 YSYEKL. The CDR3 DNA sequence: TGCGCCAGCAGCCAACTTCCGGGACAGGGGACTTACGAGCAGTACTTC. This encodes CASSQLPGQGTYEQYF.

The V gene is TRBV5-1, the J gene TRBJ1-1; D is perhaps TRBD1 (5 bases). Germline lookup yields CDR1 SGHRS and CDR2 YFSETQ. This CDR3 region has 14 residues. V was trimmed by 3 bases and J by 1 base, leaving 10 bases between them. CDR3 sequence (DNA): TGCGCCAGCAGCTGGGGGGGAGAGAACACTGAAGCTTTCTTT. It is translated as CASSWGGENTEAFF.

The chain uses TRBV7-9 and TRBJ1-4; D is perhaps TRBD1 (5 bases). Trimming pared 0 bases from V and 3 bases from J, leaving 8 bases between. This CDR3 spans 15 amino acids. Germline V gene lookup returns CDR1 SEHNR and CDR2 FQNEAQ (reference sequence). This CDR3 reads CASSLAQGSNEKLFF. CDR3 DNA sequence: TGTGCCAGCAGCTTAGCGCAGGGTTCTAATGAAAAACTGTTTTTT.

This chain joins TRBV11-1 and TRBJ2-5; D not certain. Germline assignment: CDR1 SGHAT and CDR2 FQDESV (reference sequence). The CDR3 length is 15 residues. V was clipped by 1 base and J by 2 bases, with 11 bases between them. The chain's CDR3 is CASSLGLGRQETQYF. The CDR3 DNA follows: TGTGCCAGCAGCTTAGGATTGGGCAGACAAGAGACCCAGTACTTC.

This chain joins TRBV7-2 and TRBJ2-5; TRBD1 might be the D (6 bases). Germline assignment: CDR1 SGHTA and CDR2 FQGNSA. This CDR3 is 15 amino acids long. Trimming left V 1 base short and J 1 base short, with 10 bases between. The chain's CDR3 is CASSLVGGSQETQYF. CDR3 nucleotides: TGTGCCAGCAGCTTAGTAGGGGGTTCCCAAGAGACCCAGTACTTC.